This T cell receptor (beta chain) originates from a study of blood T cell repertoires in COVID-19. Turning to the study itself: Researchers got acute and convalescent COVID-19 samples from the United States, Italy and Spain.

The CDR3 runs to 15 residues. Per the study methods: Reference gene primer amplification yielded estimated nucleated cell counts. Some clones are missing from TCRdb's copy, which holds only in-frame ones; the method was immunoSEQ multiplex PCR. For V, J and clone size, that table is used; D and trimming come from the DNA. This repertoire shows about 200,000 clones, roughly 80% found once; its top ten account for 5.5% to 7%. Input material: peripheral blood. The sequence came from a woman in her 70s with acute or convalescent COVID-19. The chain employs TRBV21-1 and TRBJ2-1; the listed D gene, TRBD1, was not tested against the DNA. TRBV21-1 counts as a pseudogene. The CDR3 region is CASSKPGQNYNEQFF. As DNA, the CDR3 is TGTGCCAGCAGCAAACCGGGACAAAACTACAATGAGCAGTTCTTC.